These 4 T cell receptor beta chains were all obtained from the same sample, sequenced in a study of T cell repertoires in cytomegalovirus infection. These receptors' targets are unknown. MiXCR, run by TCRdb on the reads, gives a single entry per CDR3 protein. The table includes about 480,000 distinct CDR3 sequences, about 33% detected once. The material sequenced was cultured PBMCs, taken from culture after CMV antigen stimulation. The receptors stem from a human donor in good health (CMV status not recorded). Some clones in this sample may be carry-over from other donors' samples.

This clonotype showed up just a few times. The rearrangement uses TRBV28 and TRBJ2-3; D assignment may be TRBD1 or TRBD2 (5 bases each). V shed 5 bases and J shed 0 bases, with 9 bases lying between them. The CDR3 sequence is 14 residues long. The germline V gene encodes CDR1 MDHEN and CDR2 SYDVKM. The CDR3, as DNA: TGTGCCAGCAGTGGGGGTAGCAGCACAGATACGCAGTATTTT. This translates into CASSGGSSTDTQYF.

The chain carries TRBV3-1 and TRBJ2-7; the D is unclear. V lost 1 base, J lost 6 bases, and 13 bases lay in between. The length of the CDR3 is 14 residues. Looked up from germline, CDR1 is LGHDT and CDR2 is YNNKEL (reference sequence). The CDR3 nucleotides read TGTGCCAGCAGCCAAGTCTCCGTTTCCGGCGAGCAGTACTTC. Residues: CASSQVSVSGEQYF.

Turning to this clonotype: One end of the junction fails to match germline, which may point to a read error. The chain carries TRBV28 and TRBJ2-1; 8 nucleotides agree with TRBD2. CDR3 size: 18 residues. Germline CDR1 reads MDHEN; CDR2 reads SYDVKM. CDR3 sequence reads: CDSSRRTSPLTTYNEQFF. The CDR3 DNA follows: TGTGACAGCAGCCGACGGACTAGCCCCCTTACAACTTACAATGAGCAGTTCTTC.

This clonotype showed up just a few times. V usage is TRBV10-3 and J usage is TRBJ1-6, with unresolved D. Trimming pared 0 bases from V and 4 bases from J, leaving 4 bases between. This CDR3 has 14 amino acids. Germline loops: CDR1 ENHRY, CDR2 SYGVKD. CDR3 amino acids: CAISESDYNSPLHF. In DNA form, the CDR3 reads TGTGCCATCAGTGAGTCCGATTATAATTCACCCCTCCACTTT.